What follows is one T cell receptor beta chain and its context. Its target is not known. Some clones are missing from TCRdb's copy, which holds only in-frame ones; the method was immunoSEQ multiplex PCR. Among about 59,000 clones listed, 78% were seen once. V lost 6 bases, J lost 4 bases, and 9 bases lay in between. The V gene's germline CDR1 is MDHEN and CDR2 SYDVKM. The CDR3 has 12 amino acids. Time point noted: baseline pretreatment blood. Treatment reported: 15 Gy SBRT to primary tumor, nephrectomy 4 weeks later. This sample is drawn from a study of radiation and T cells in renal cell carcinoma. Points from the study as a whole: In blood, top tumor clones expanded by 2 weeks, shrinking by 4.

The sequencing here drew on blood, taken from a patient whose treatment included radiotherapy and nephrectomy. This TCR derives from a man aged 60 to 75 with renal cell carcinoma. The rearrangement links TRBV28 to TRBJ2-5, with D unclear. The CDR3 here is CASRVGGETQYF. The CDR3 DNA is TGTGCCAGCAGGGTTGGCGGAGAGACCCAGTACTTC. Full variable domain (outside the CDR3, taken from reference TRBV28 and TRBJ2-5): DVKVTQSSRYLVKRTGEKVFLECVQDMDHENMFWYRQDPGLGLRLIYFSYDVKMKEKGDIPEGYSVSREKKERFSLILESASTNQTSMYLCASRVGGETQYFGPGTRLLVL.